This T cell receptor beta chain was profiled in a study of cytomegalovirus exposure and HLA in healthy donors (dated by TCRdb to the late 2010s). In terms of the full investigation: An earlier analysis of some 600 of the donors reported 276 Gb of sequence data and 117 million unique TCR beta sequences obtained from some 170 million T cells. Roughly 300 gigabases of sequencing data and around 85 million unique TCR sequences made up an early release that covered around 640 HLA-typed donors. Of the 398 genotyped donors, approximately 80% were placed in the genetic ancestry cluster associated with self-reported Caucasian donors. The study aimed to test whether signatures of past pathogen exposure could be identified by cataloging public T cell receptors. The study profiled the T cell repertoires of 500 to 800 subjects by immunosequencing and related them to cytomegalovirus serostatus. Besides the first cohort of approximately 670 subjects, a separate validation cohort made up of 120 different subjects was used. To predict cytomegalovirus infection status, the study brought together high-throughput TCR immunosequencing, statistical association of individual TCRs with disease status, and machine learning. To study patterns of TCR occurrence, a later analysis re-analyzed previously published TCR beta repertoires from just over 650 donors and added high-resolution HLA genotyping. Rather than using new phenotypic data, the later analysis identified candidate immune exposures from TCR beta sequences and from how often those sequences occurred across donors. An earlier analysis of some 500 of the donors applied high-throughput TCR beta sequencing to assess whether each TCR beta V gene segment acted as functional or pseudogenic. Donor age, sex, ethnicity and CMV serostatus were compiled together with the repertoire data. A later genetic analysis took genome-wide SNP genotypes for about 65% of the 666 donors and used that subset as a discovery cohort. All discovery cohort repertoires had been generated on a single sequencing platform. Both class I and class II loci were covered by HLA typing, at four-digit resolution. Typing coverage differed by locus: A, B, C, DRB1 and DQB1 were typed in about 620-640 donors, DQA1 in around 500, DPA1 in around 610, and DPB1 in roughly 450. A handful of DR-DQ haplotypes were handled as single units for association and clustering because linkage in the cohort was strong. Among approximately 370 genotyped donors of the cohort, an average of around 250,000 unique TCR beta nucleotide sequences was sequenced per donor, of which about 19% were non-productive.

Spanning cysteine to phenylalanine, the CDR3 consists of 14 amino acids. The sequence is cut down to CDR3 DNA, 42 bases in frame from base 1. Per the germline V gene, LGHNA is the CDR1 and YSLEER is the CDR2. V is shortened by 2 bases, J by 0 bases, and the region joining them spans 4 bases. Library creation used the immunoSEQ multiplex PCR assay. For the multiplex PCR, a mixture combining 60 forward primers for TCR Vbeta segments and 13 reverse primers for TCR Jbeta segments was used. A multiplex PCR assay on genomic DNA amplified the CDR3 region of rearranged TCR beta genes. The Illumina HiSeq System was used to sequence the amplified TCR beta libraries as 87-base-pair reads. The study's own analysis went as follows. A later analysis counted about 82 million unique TCR beta chains across the 666 repertoires, and 10 million to 12 million of these chains were shared by at least two donors. To remove PCR and sequencing errors, raw reads were error-corrected and collapsed into unique sequences using a nearest-neighbor algorithm that merged closely related sequences. V, D and J gene segments were assigned by aligning CDR3 sequences to IMGT reference sequences. Each retained sequence needed at least a six-nucleotide match to both a V gene segment and a J gene segment. A rearrangement was called productive if the CDR3 had no stop codons and remained in frame with V and J, and every other rearrangement was called non-productive. CDR3 was defined according to IMGT convention as the region running from the second conserved V-encoded cysteine to the conserved J-encoded phenylalanine. In an earlier analysis of some 550 of the donors, sequences lacking an unambiguous match to a single V gene segment were excluded. In an earlier analysis of more than 500 of the donors, a V segment was called functional when productive rearrangements were above 56.7%, and segregating when the standard deviation between donors exceeded 5%. A statistical classification framework was developed to diagnose cytomegalovirus status using the catalog of TCR beta chain sequences. In a later analysis, TCR nucleotide sequences were compared against IMGT/GENE-DB human TR gene sequences so that V and J genes could be assigned. In a later analysis, CDR3 sequences and most-parsimonious VDJ recombination scenarios were assigned using the TCRdist pipeline. In a later analysis, each TCR beta chain was defined by its CDR3 amino acid sequence together with its V-gene family, and reads lacking a unique V-gene family were excluded. A later analysis removed 592 highly shared, low-generation-probability nucleotide sequences to deal with suspected cross-contamination and a sequencing artifact. In a later analysis, a clonal expansion index for each public chain was calculated from normalized within-repertoire ranks of inferred template counts. Generation probabilities in a later analysis came from a VDJ recombination model fitted to out-of-frame rearrangements, and those results were checked against IGoR. A later analysis scored TCR-TCR, TCR-HLA and TCR-CMV co-occurrence with hypergeometric tests, applying a repertoire-size bias correction to TCR pairs. To estimate false discovery rates, a later analysis permuted the HLA or CMV assignments 20 times. In a later analysis, co-occurring TCRs were grouped using DBSCAN, with TCRdist sequence similarity added in when clustering inside HLA-allele-positive subsets. Repertoires with fewer than 30,000 or more than 120,000 public chains were left out of co-occurrence clustering, as were five repertoires with anomalous nucleotide sharing. TCRdb retrieved this table from immuneACCESS and kept in-frame rearrangements only. Not all clones are present; in checked studies, unresolved V genes account for under half, and no reason is known for the remainder. The DNA gave D and trimming, while V, J and clone size come from that table. The table for this sample lists approximately 150,000 clones; just under 80% of them were counted only once. In total, the top ten clones hold roughly 1.2% of the sample.

General conclusions and limits of the study: The 87-base-pair reads could not distinguish some IMGT-functional V segments, including TRBV6-2 and TRBV6-3, so those segments were excluded. Several of the top co-occurrence clusters appeared to be linked to parvovirus B19, influenza, CMV and Epstein-Barr virus, according to a later analysis. At a false discovery rate of 0.05, a later analysis linked 16,951 TCR beta sequences to specific HLA alleles. A later analysis found that most CMV-associated TCR beta chains appeared HLA-restricted, with HLA associations seemingly driven largely by CMV exposure. Correlated functional status among segregating V segments might reflect linkage disequilibrium, but an unknown experimental factor could not be ruled out. In a later analysis, the rate of TCR association differed among HLA loci, with DRB1 alleles having the most associated TCRs and HLA-C alleles having the fewest. The authors suggested that the approach could potentially be extended to other disease states and immunological phenotypes. The cohort was sequenced for TCR beta chains only, and without alpha or paired-chain data the features that could be detected were limited. In both the original and validation cohorts, the classifier was reported to diagnose cytomegalovirus status with high specificity and sensitivity. Sequencing depth was assumed to be roughly uniform across donors in the presence/absence analyses, though that assumption may not hold. Because counts were too low, roughly 17 rarely observed V segments, including chromosome 9 orphons, were left out of the earlier analysis of about 500 of the donors. A total of some 180 TCR beta chains were listed by the study as associated with cytomegalovirus. An association between a missense DCLRE1C variant and V-gene and J-gene trimming of TCR beta chains was found in a later genetic analysis and replicated in an independent cohort. In a later analysis, HLA-associated TCR beta chains showed more clonal expansion and lower generation probabilities than non-associated chains that were equally common. Assigning TCR associations to individual alleles was difficult when HLA alleles, especially DR and DQ, strongly co-occurred. Immune exposure information for the cohort was limited to CMV serostatus. The sequencing pipeline was judged likely to have produced a cluster of highly shared sequence variants as a technical artifact. While some public TCRs were present in many individuals, most TCR sequences turned up only very rarely across donors. Compared with the 666-donor mean, donors in an Asian-associated ancestry cluster had fewer N-insertions in productive TCRs, according to a later genetic analysis. Because HLA typing was unavailable for some donors at each locus, only the typed subset was used in association tests. A further reported finding was that TCR beta sequences accurately predicted the HLA-A and HLA-B alleles for most subjects in the first cohort. Three of the identified cytomegalovirus-associated TCR beta chains were confirmed in vitro to be specific for cytomegalovirus antigens. In an earlier analysis of some 500 of the donors, most TCR beta V segments appeared in productive rearrangements about 90% or about 30% of the time, broadly matching IMGT annotations.

The cohort was made up of roughly 670 healthy bone marrow donors. All cohort members were sampled while nominally healthy, although unrecorded immune exposures were likely present. The donor was CMV seronegative and was included in the group of hundreds of seronegative cohort members. Every donor gave a peripheral blood sample, and the peripheral blood mononuclear cells from that sample were used for TCR beta sequencing. Genomic DNA extraction from the blood cell samples was performed with the Qiagen DNeasy Blood Extraction Kit. A remark on this clone: Which antigen it targets is not known. Qualities for individual bases were not recorded, and no much larger clone is one base off.

Sequences were obtained from PBMCs. The sequence derives from a woman in her forties or fifties in good health and CMV-seronegative. The chain joins TRBV4-3 to TRBJ2-2; the D gene cannot be named for sure. The bases read TGCGCCAGCAGCCAACAGGCGAACACCGGGGAGCTGTTTTTT. This sequence encodes CASSQQANTGELFF.